This entry is about one T cell receptor (beta chain). The antigen is not known. The data are from a study of cytomegalovirus exposure and HLA in healthy donors. Findings and caveats of the study: It was reportedly the case that the classifier diagnosed cytomegalovirus status with high specificity and sensitivity. A link between a missense DCLRE1C variant and TCR beta V- and J-gene trimming emerged from a later analysis. Earlier analysis yielded a pattern in which most TCR beta V segments were productive about 90% or about 30% of the time.

PCR was performed using 60 Vbeta and 13 Jbeta primers. Data came from immunoSEQ multiplex PCR; TCRdb stores just in-frame clones and leaves some out. This table has 95,000 to 150,000 clones, about 10% appearing once. Trimming removed 3 bases from V and 0 bases from J, with 5 bases in between. In germline, CDR1 is LGHNT, CDR2 FRNRAP. The CDR3 spans 14 residues. The genes are TRBV12-5 and TRBJ1-4; unclear D gene. Sample: PBMCs. The receptor comes from a woman aged 18-29 years in good health and CMV-seropositive. CDR3 sequence reads: CASGLLPTNEKLFF. In DNA form, the CDR3 reads TGTGCTAGTGGTTTACTCCCAACTAATGAAAAACTGTTTTTT.